Below, 9 T cell receptor beta chains from the same sample are listed, as sequenced in a study of OX40 agonist ivuxolimab in advanced cancers. TCRdb's table, derived via immunoSEQ multiplex PCR, lists solely in-frame clones and lacks some. The data hold about 68,000 clones, with around nine tenths observed a single time. The specimen was CD4+ or CD8+ T cells sorted from blood, collected in a trial of the OX40 agonist ivuxolimab. The receptors were sampled from an adult with an advanced solid tumor such as melanoma, head and neck, liver or kidney cancer.

This chain joins TRBV28 and TRBJ1-5; D is perhaps TRBD1 (5 bases). Germline V CDR1 and CDR2: MDHEN, SYDVKM. This CDR3 is built from 13 residues. Between the trimmed V and J ends, which lost 1 base and 7 bases, there was a span of 8 bases. This chain's CDR3 is CASSLYGGQPQHF. The CDR3 DNA follows: TGTGCCAGCAGTTTATACGGGGGGCAGCCCCAGCATTTT.

This clone was counted only a few times. The rearrangement links TRBV30 to TRBJ1-5; 9 nucleotides agree with TRBD1. Trimming removed 3 bases from V and 4 bases from J; junction bases left unmatched: 7. This CDR3 has 15 residues. The V gene's germline CDR1 is GTSNPN and CDR2 SVGIG (reference sequence). The CDR3 reads CAWSGGQGPNQPQHF. In DNA form, the CDR3 reads TGTGCCTGGAGCGGGGGACAGGGCCCAAATCAGCCCCAGCATTTT.

The rearrangement uses TRBV7-8 and TRBJ2-7; tentatively, D is TRBD2 (6 bases). The CDR3 loop spans 16 amino acids. CDR1 is SGHVS, CDR2 FQNEAQ, per germline. With 2 bases removed from V and 3 bases from J, the gap between germline ends came to 17 bases. The CDR3 nucleotides read TGTGCCAGCAGCTTACGACAGCCGGAGGGGCTCTACGAGCAGTACTTC. Protein: CASSLRQPEGLYEQYF. Full variable domain (outside the CDR3, taken from reference TRBV7-8 and TRBJ2-7): GAGVSQSPRYKVAKRGQDVALRCDPISGHVSLFWYQQALGQGPEFLTYFQNEAQLDKSGLPSDRFFAERPEGSVSTLKIQRTQQEDSAVYLCASSLRQPEGLYEQYFGPGTRLTVT.

The V and J genes are TRBV5-1 and TRBJ2-5; 8 positions match TRBD1. The J segment lost 5 bases and the V segment lost 4 bases, leaving 7 bases of the junction unmatched. CDR1 is SGHRS and CDR2 is YFSETQ in the germline V gene. The CDR3 spans 14 residues. The CDR3 region has the DNA TGCGCCAGCAGCGCGACGACAGGGGTGGAGACCCAGTACTTC. Its protein product is CASSATTGVETQYF.

The genes are TRBV5-1 and TRBJ2-6; no firm D call. Germline CDR1 and CDR2: SGHRS and YFSETQ. The CDR3 is 15 amino acids. Trimming stripped 5 bases from V and 1 base from J, with 10 bases between. CDR3 DNA sequence: TGCGCCAGCAGTTATTCGAGTTCTGGGGCCAACGTCCTGACTTTC. Translated: CASSYSSSGANVLTF. The full variable domain, with the rest looked up from reference TRBV5-1 and TRBJ2-6, is KAGVTQTPRYLIKTRGQQVTLSCSPISGHRSVSWYQQTPGQGLQFLFEYFSETQRNKGNFPGRFSGRQFSNSRSEMNVSTLELGDSALYLCASSYSSSGANVLTFGAGSRLTVL.

The chain's CDR3 is CASKVAQGQPQHF. The DNA of the CDR3 is TGTGCCAGCAAAGTCGCACAGGGCCAGCCCCAGCATTTT. The chain is built from TRBV28 and TRBJ1-5; D is perhaps TRBD1 (6 bases). Deletions cut 7 bases from V and 7 bases from J, with 14 bases between. The CDR3 totals 13 residues. Germline CDR1 and CDR2: MDHEN and SYDVKM.

This chain uses TRBV7-9 with TRBJ2-1, with 8 bases fitting TRBD1. The CDR3 has 14 amino acids. Germline trimming cut 6 bases from V and 6 bases from J; bases unmatched to any gene: 7. Germline V gene lookup returns CDR1 SEHNR and CDR2 FQNEAQ (reference sequence). CDR3 in DNA: TGTGCCAGCAGGGAACAGGGGGTTATCAATGAGCAGTTCTTC. This gives the protein CASREQGVINEQFF. The variable domain in full, with the rest retrieved from reference TRBV7-9 and TRBJ2-1, is DTGVSQNPRHKITKRGQNVTFRCDPISEHNRLYWYRQTLGQGPEFLTYFQNEAQLEKSRLLSDRFSAERPKGSFSTLEIQRTEQGDSAMYLCASREQGVINEQFFGPGTRLTVL.

This sequence joins TRBV7-8 and TRBJ2-3, with 10 bases matching TRBD1. V lost 5 bases and J lost 4; bases outside the gene matches: 6. The CDR3 has 15 amino acids. The germline CDR1 and CDR2 sequences are SGHVS and FQNEAQ. This CDR3 reads CASSPGTGAADTQYF. CDR3 in DNA: TGTGCCAGCAGCCCCGGGACAGGGGCGGCAGATACGCAGTATTTT.

The chain combines TRBV7-3 with TRBJ2-6; D might be TRBD1 (6 bases). V was clipped by 4 bases and J by 2 bases, with 9 bases between them. The CDR3 runs 15 residues. CDR1 is SGHTA, CDR2 FQGTGA, per germline. The CDR3 region has the DNA TGTGCCAGCAGCTCCAGGGGAGCTGGGGCCAACGTCCTGACTTTC. As protein: CASSSRGAGANVLTF.